Sequencing of this T cell receptor (beta chain) was carried out in a study of CD8 T cells in ankylosing spondylitis. Study-wide points: One TCR beta motif, made up of fewer than 10 highly homologous variants, appeared characteristic of ankylosing spondylitis blood. Clones that were linked to disease were CD8+ and were relatively rare in peripheral blood. Disease-linked clones were reportedly significantly enriched in matched ankylosing spondylitis synovial fluid. Several of the motif variants were reported before in synovial fluid and blood from reactive arthritis.

Concerning this clonotype itself: The antigen is not known.

For TCR beta, libraries came from quantitative 5'-RACE with molecular barcodes. TCRdb fed the 5' RACE reads into MiXCR, producing one record per CDR3 protein. The sample consists of around 480,000 distinct CDR3 sequences, approximately 17% of them appearing once. CDR1 SGHDT and CDR2 YYEEEE come from the germline V gene. The V end was cut by 4 bases, the J end by 4 bases, with 26 bases between. This CDR3 spans 19 amino acids. This chain connects TRBV5-6 to TRBJ2-2, with D perhaps assigned TRBD1 or TRBD2 (6 bases each). Material: blood, either unsorted or a sorted T cell fraction (not recorded which). The receptor comes from a male donor with ankylosing spondylitis. This CDR3 is CASSRRGVSRLEVTGELFF. CDR3 DNA: TGTGCCAGCAGCCGGAGGGGGGTCTCGCGACTAGAAGTCACCGGGGAGCTGTTTTTT.